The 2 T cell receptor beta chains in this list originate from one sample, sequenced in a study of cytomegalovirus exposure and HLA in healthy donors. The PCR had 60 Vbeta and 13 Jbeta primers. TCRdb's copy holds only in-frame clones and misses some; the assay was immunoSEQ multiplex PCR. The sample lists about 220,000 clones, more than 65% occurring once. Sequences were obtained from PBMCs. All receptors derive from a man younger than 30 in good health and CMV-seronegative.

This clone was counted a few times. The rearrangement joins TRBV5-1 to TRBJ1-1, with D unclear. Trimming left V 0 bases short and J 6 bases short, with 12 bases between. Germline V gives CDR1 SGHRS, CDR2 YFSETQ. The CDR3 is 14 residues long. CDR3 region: CASSLAGSQAEAFF. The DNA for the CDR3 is TGCGCCAGCAGCTTGGCCGGTTCCCAGGCTGAAGCTTTCTTT.

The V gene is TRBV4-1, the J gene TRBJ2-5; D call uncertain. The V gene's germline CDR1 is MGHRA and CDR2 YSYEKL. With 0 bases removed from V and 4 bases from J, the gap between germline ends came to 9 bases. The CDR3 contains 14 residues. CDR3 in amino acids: CASSQDNSRETQYF. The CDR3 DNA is TGCGCCAGCAGCCAAGATAACTCGAGAGAGACCCAGTACTTC.